The clone carrying this T cell receptor (beta chain) showed up just a few times. Its antigen remains unidentified. This sample stems from a study of T cells in Graves' hyperthyroidism and ophthalmopathy. Overall study findings and caveats: Blood also contained most expanded thyroid clonotypes above 0.001.

TCR beta CDR3 sequences were amplified from RNA transcripts. A set of HTBI primers served as the primers for a first-round RT-PCR of the TCR CDR3. TCRdb independently ran MiXCR on the multiplex PCR reads; one entry per CDR3 protein. The sample holds around 570,000 distinct CDR3 sequences, 20% seen once. The source is a man in his forties with Graves' ophthalmopathy. Source material: blood.

As DNA, the CDR3 is TGTGCCAGCAAGCGGGAGGGCTACGAGCAGTACTTC. It translates to CASKREGYEQYF. The V and J genes are TRBV2 and TRBJ2-7, with TRBD2 matching over 10 bases. The J segment lost 3 bases and the V segment lost 7 bases, leaving 0 bases of the junction unmatched. This CDR3 is 12 amino acids long. Germline lookup yields CDR1 SNHLY and CDR2 FYNNEI.